The T cell receptor (beta chain) under discussion was sequenced for a study of blood T cell repertoires in COVID-19. For the study at large: COVID-19 samples collected from the United States, Italy and Spain covered acute and convalescent phases.

The V gene's germline CDR1 is LGHNT and CDR2 FRNRAP. The length of the CDR3 is 14 residues. The V and J ends lost 8 bases and 7 bases, in that order; junction bases with no gene match: 11. The table came from immunoSEQ multiplex PCR; TCRdb's copy has only in-frame clones and leaves some out. The data hold about 210,000 clones, with about 90% observed a single time. The sequencing input was peripheral blood. The receptor comes from a woman in her 70s with acute or convalescent COVID-19. The rearrangement links TRBV12-5 to TRBJ1-5; 7 bases match TRBD1. CDR3 in amino acids: CASTWGTDNQPQHF. The CDR3 nucleotides read TGTGCTAGTACCTGGGGGACAGATAACCAGCCCCAGCATTTT.